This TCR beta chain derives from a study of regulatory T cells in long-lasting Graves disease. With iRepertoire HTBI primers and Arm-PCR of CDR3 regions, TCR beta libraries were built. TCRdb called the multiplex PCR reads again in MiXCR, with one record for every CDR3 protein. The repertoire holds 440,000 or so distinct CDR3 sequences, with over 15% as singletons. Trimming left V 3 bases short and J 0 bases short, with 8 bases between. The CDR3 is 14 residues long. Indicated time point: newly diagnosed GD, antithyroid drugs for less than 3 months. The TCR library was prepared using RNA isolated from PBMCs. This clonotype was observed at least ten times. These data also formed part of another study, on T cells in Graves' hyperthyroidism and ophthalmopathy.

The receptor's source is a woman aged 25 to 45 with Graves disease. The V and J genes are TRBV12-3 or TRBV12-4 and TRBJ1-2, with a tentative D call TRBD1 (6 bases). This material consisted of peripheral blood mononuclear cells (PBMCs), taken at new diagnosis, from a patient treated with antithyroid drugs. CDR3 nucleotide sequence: TGTGCCAGCAGTTTGTCAGGGGCTAACTATGGCTACACCTTC. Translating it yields CASSLSGANYGYTF.